A single sample gave rise to the 22 T cell receptor beta chains below, sequenced in a study of shared clonotypes between healthy human individuals. Generated by immunoSEQ multiplex PCR, the TCRdb table keeps only in-frame clones and is missing some. Of more than 1,200,000 clones listed, around 98.5% are singletons. The sequencing input was naive CD4+ T cells sorted from blood. Specified subset: CD45RA+ positively selected. The receptors originated from a man aged 25-40 years in good health.

V and J are TRBV11-2 and TRBJ2-7; no reliable D call. Germline-derived CDR1 and CDR2 are SGHAT and FQNNGV. CDR3 size: 15 residues. V was cut by 0 bases and J by 6 bases, with 15 bases left in between. DNA for the CDR3: TGTGCCAGCAGCTTAGAGCGGACCTCCCGCTCCGAGCAGTACTTC. Protein: CASSLERTSRSEQYF.

This chain joins TRBV2 and TRBJ2-1, with 7 bases aligning to TRBD1. The germline CDR1 and CDR2 sequences are SNHLY and FYNNEI. The CDR3 length is 14 residues. Trimming removed 6 bases from V and 2 bases from J; junction bases left unmatched: 4. CDR3 residues: CASSAGTAYNEQFF. CDR3 nucleotide sequence: TGTGCCAGCAGCGCCGGGACAGCCTACAATGAGCAGTTCTTC.

The chain combines TRBV7-2 with TRBJ2-4; D is uncertain. CDR1 and CDR2 (germline): SGHTA, FQGNSA. The CDR3 totals 13 residues. V gave up 1 base and J gave up 7 bases, with 8 bases separating them. CDR3 sequence: CASSLVRANIQYF. DNA for the CDR3: TGTGCCAGCAGCTTAGTACGCGCGAACATTCAGTACTTC.

Remarks on this clone: Other DNA sequences within the sample encode an identical CDR3. The chain links TRBV7-9 to TRBJ2-5, with TRBD2 as a possible D gene (5 bases). The CDR3 sequence is 13 residues long. Germline assignment: CDR1 SEHNR and CDR2 FQNEAQ (reference sequence). V was trimmed by 2 bases and J by 5 bases, leaving 9 bases between them. This chain's CDR3 is CASSLRGSETQYF. DNA for the CDR3: TGTGCCAGCAGCTTACGAGGGTCTGAGACCCAGTACTTC.

The genes are TRBV7-2 and TRBJ2-1; TRBD2 aligns across 12 bases. In germline, CDR1 is SGHTA, CDR2 FQGNSA. This CDR3 has 17 residues. V shed 2 bases, J shed 4 bases, and the junction held 6 bases outside the gene matches. The CDR3 is CASSLTGTSGLYNEQFF. As DNA, the CDR3 is TGTGCCAGCAGCTTAACCGGGACTAGCGGGCTGTACAATGAGCAGTTCTTC.

This chain uses TRBV9 with TRBJ2-7, with D perhaps TRBD1 (6 bases). V lost 3 bases to trimming and J lost 4 bases, with 17 bases between them. The CDR3 sequence is 15 residues long. Germline V gene sequence: CDR1 SGDLS, CDR2 YYNGEE. CDR3 DNA sequence: TGTGCCAGCAGCGCCTCCGGGACATCCACTTACGAGCAGTACTTC. Translated: CASSASGTSTYEQYF.

The rearrangement links TRBV7-2 to TRBJ2-7; D is ambiguous. The CDR3 extends over 11 amino acids. The germline V gene encodes CDR1 SGHTA and CDR2 FQGNSA. V was clipped by 5 bases and J by 3 bases, with 5 bases between them. The CDR3 loop reads CASSIFYEQYF. DNA for the CDR3: TGTGCCAGCAGCATTTTCTACGAGCAGTACTTC.

V and J are TRBV30 and TRBJ1-2; no definite D call. Germline V gene data show CDR1 as GTSNPN and CDR2 as SVGIG (reference sequence). The CDR3 extends over 13 amino acids. V was pared by 3 bases and J by 5 bases, with 13 bases between. CDR3 sequence (DNA): TGTGCCTGGAGGGGCACGGCAGGATATGGCTACACCTTC. It codes for CAWRGTAGYGYTF.

This chain connects TRBV27 to TRBJ1-2; D gene ambiguous. Germline-derived CDR1 and CDR2 are MNHEY and SMNVEV (reference sequence). This CDR3 has 14 amino acids. Trimming removed 0 bases from V and 3 bases from J, with 8 bases in between. For the CDR3, the DNA is TGTGCCAGCAGTTTATCAGGGTTGGACTATGGCTACACCTTC. Amino acid sequence: CASSLSGLDYGYTF.

The chain is built from TRBV4-1 and TRBJ2-5; 8 bases fit TRBD2. Losses at the gene ends were 0 bases for V and 5 bases for J; bases not matched to a gene: 8. The V gene's germline CDR1 is MGHRA and CDR2 YSYEKL. The length of the CDR3 is 16 residues. CDR3 DNA: TGCGCCAGCAGCCAAGATTCCAGCGGGAGTACTGAGACCCAGTACTTC. Encoded protein: CASSQDSSGSTETQYF.

The V call is TRBV10-3, the J call TRBJ1-4, with 8 bases fitting TRBD1. The V and J ends lost 8 bases and 6 bases, in that order; junction bases with no gene match: 5. Germline CDR1 reads ENHRY; CDR2 reads SYGVKD. The CDR3 has 13 residues. CDR3 region: CAIGQGGDEKLFF. CDR3 DNA sequence: TGTGCCATCGGACAGGGCGGGGATGAAAAACTGTTTTTT.

The V gene is TRBV7-9, the J gene TRBJ1-2, with 8 bases matching TRBD1. Germline V CDR1 and CDR2: SEHNR, FQNEAQ (reference sequence). CDR3 length equals 14 residues. The V segment lost 6 bases and the J segment 6 bases; nucleotides outside the gene matches: 9. The CDR3 DNA reads as TGTGCCAGCAGTCACGGACAGGGAGGAGATGGCTACACCTTC. Its translation is CASSHGQGGDGYTF.

The chain links TRBV6-6 to TRBJ1-5; D gene uncertain. The germline V gene has CDR1 MNHNY and CDR2 SVGAGI (reference sequence). Trimming pared 7 bases from V and 0 bases from J, leaving 7 bases between. The CDR3 has 13 amino acids. The CDR3 nucleotides read TGTGCCAGCACCCCATATAGCAATCAGCCCCAGCATTTT. Its translation is CASTPYSNQPQHF.

Of note for this clone: The same CDR3 is also encoded by other DNA sequences in this sample. CDR3 sequence reads: CASSPRTYEQYF. CDR3 coding DNA: TGTGCCAGCAGCCCCCGGACCTACGAGCAGTACTTC. This chain links TRBV14 with TRBJ2-7; D is unresolved. V gave up 4 bases and J gave up 2 bases, with 6 bases separating them. CDR1 is SGHDN and CDR2 is FVKESK in the germline V gene. The CDR3 is 12 residues long. Variable domain in full (rest from reference TRBV14 and TRBJ2-7): EAGVTQFPSHSVIEKGQTVTLRCDPISGHDNLYWYRRVMGKEIKFLLHFVKESKQDESGMPNNRFLAERTGGTYSTLKVQPAELEDSGVYFCASSPRTYEQYFGPGTRLTVT.

The rearrangement uses TRBV6-5 and TRBJ2-7; maybe TRBD1 (6 bases). CDR3 size: 13 residues. Trimming removed 6 bases at V and 5 bases at J, with 14 bases between. Germline V lookup: CDR1 MNHEY, CDR2 SVGAGI. The CDR3 DNA is TGTGCCAGCAGCCACTCCAACAGGGACGAGCAGTACTTC. Protein product: CASSHSNRDEQYF.

This clone was seen a single time. One end of the junction varies from germline; a read error may be responsible. The chain couples TRBV5-6 to TRBJ2-7; D not certain. The CDR3 extends over 13 amino acids. Germline values: CDR1 SGHDT, CDR2 YYEEEE. CDR3 loop: CATSKPGPYEQYF. The CDR3 DNA sequence: TGTGCCACCAGCAAACCCGGTCCGTACGAGCAGTACTTC.

The sample holds one count of this clone. The rearrangement joins TRBV4-3 to TRBJ2-3; either TRBD1 or TRBD2 may fit D (5 bases each). Trimming pared 0 bases from V and 4 bases from J, leaving 8 bases between. Germline V CDR1 and CDR2: LGHNA, YSLEER. The length of the CDR3 is 14 residues. The CDR3 DNA sequence: TGCGCCAGCAGCCAAGACGGGGCCCCAGATACGCAGTATTTT. Its translation is CASSQDGAPDTQYF.

J is TRBJ2-1 and V is TRBV5-1; 9 bases are a match to TRBD2. CDR1 is SGHRS and CDR2 is YFSETQ in the germline V gene. The CDR3 runs to 15 residues. V gave up 2 bases and J gave up 4 bases; unmatched junction bases: 4. Here the CDR3 reads CASSFVAGDYNEQFF. CDR3 DNA: TGCGCCAGCAGCTTTGTAGCGGGAGATTACAATGAGCAGTTCTTC.

The rearrangement links TRBV2 to TRBJ2-2, with 7 bases that match TRBD2. This CDR3 region has 13 residues. Germline values: CDR1 SNHLY, CDR2 FYNNEI. Trimming removed 8 bases from V and 6 bases from J; junction bases left unmatched: 6. CDR3 nucleotides: TGTGCCAGCGGACTAGAAGTCGCCGGGGAGCTGTTTTTT. This codes for CASGLEVAGELFF. Combining the CDR3 with reference TRBV2 and TRBJ2-2 gives the whole variable domain EPEVTQTPSHQVTQMGQEVILRCVPISNHLYFYWYRQILGQKVEFLVSFYNNEISEKSEIFDDQFSVERPDGSNFTLKIRSTKLEDSAMYFCASGLEVAGELFFGEGSRLTVL.

The chain is built from TRBV28 and TRBJ2-7; 7 bases fit TRBD1. V shed 7 bases, J shed 3 bases, and the junction held 6 bases outside the gene matches. The CDR3 covers 13 residues. The germline gives CDR1 MDHEN, CDR2 SYDVKM. CDR3 loop: CASTGQENYEQYF. The DNA for the CDR3 is TGTGCCAGCACAGGACAGGAAAACTACGAGCAGTACTTC.

This clone appeared once. The chain carries TRBV14 and TRBJ2-3; no reliable D call. This CDR3 has 14 amino acids. V was trimmed by 0 bases and J by 5 bases, leaving 9 bases between them. The germline CDR1 and CDR2 sequences are SGHDN and FVKESK. As DNA, the CDR3 is TGTGCCAGCAGCCAAGATATCAGTCGAGATACGCAGTATTTT. Its translation is CASSQDISRDTQYF.

In regard to this clone: The sample holds other DNA sequences that translate to the same CDR3. The gene calls are TRBV5-4 and TRBJ1-3; the match to TRBD1 covers 8 bases. Germline V gene sequence: CDR1 SGHNT, CDR2 YYREEE (reference sequence). The CDR3 covers 14 residues. Trimming took 3 bases from V and 5 from J; bases not matched to a gene: 4. The chain's CDR3 is CASSSGQGRNTIYF. DNA of the CDR3: TGTGCCAGCAGCTCCGGACAGGGACGAAACACCATATATTTT.